Listed here are 27 T cell receptor beta chains from one sample, sequenced in a study of cytomegalovirus exposure and HLA in healthy donors. Amplification used 60 Vbeta primers and 13 Jbeta primers. The repertoire was sequenced with immunoSEQ multiplex PCR; TCRdb's copy has only in-frame clones and lacks some. The table records around 150,000 clones, about 65% of them present only once. The source material was PBMCs. The receptors here all came from a woman in her twenties or thirties in good health and CMV-seronegative.

V gene TRBV7-2 combines with J gene TRBJ1-5; possible D gene TRBD1, 5 bases. Germline V lookup: CDR1 SGHTA, CDR2 FQGNSA. Between the trimmed V and J ends, which lost 5 bases and 5 bases, there was a span of 19 bases. The CDR3 contains 16 residues. The CDR3 protein is CASSPTRGTLDQPQHF. In DNA, the CDR3 is TGTGCCAGCAGCCCCACCCGGGGGACCTTGGATCAGCCCCAGCATTTT.

The V call is TRBV7-2, the J call TRBJ2-5; a weak D match, TRBD2 (5 bases). This CDR3 is built from 15 residues. Looked up from germline, CDR1 is SGHTA and CDR2 is FQGNSA. V was pared by 6 bases and J by 2 bases, with 16 bases between. The CDR3 DNA follows: TGTGCCAGCAGGATAGGGATTTCGGGGCAAGAGACCCAGTACTTC. This codes for CASRIGISGQETQYF.

This chain links TRBV30 with TRBJ1-5, with a weak D call TRBD1 (6 bases). Looked up from germline, CDR1 is GTSNPN and CDR2 is SVGIG (reference sequence). The CDR3 is 15 residues long. Trimming took 3 bases from V and 7 from J, leaving 19 bases between them. The CDR3 region is CAWSESGQGWQPQHF. As DNA, the CDR3 is TGTGCCTGGAGCGAGTCGGGGCAGGGGTGGCAGCCCCAGCATTTT.

The rearrangement uses TRBV4-1 and TRBJ2-5, with 8 bases lining up with TRBD1. This CDR3 is built from 16 residues. CDR1 MGHRA and CDR2 YSYEKL come from the germline V gene. Trimming removed 3 bases from V and 5 bases from J; junction bases left unmatched: 11. The CDR3, as DNA: TGCGCCAGCAGCCAGGGCGGGACAGGCGGAGGGGAGACCCAGTACTTC. It is translated as CASSQGGTGGGETQYF.

J is TRBJ2-3 and V is TRBV25-1, with D tentatively TRBD2 (6 bases). Germline V gene data show CDR1 as MGHDK and CDR2 as SYGVNS. V shed 4 bases and J shed 1 base, with 12 bases lying between them. This CDR3 spans 15 amino acids. Here the CDR3 reads CASSGWGEGTDTQYF. In DNA, the CDR3 is TGTGCCAGCAGTGGGTGGGGGGAGGGCACAGATACGCAGTATTTT. Complete variable domain (other parts from reference TRBV25-1 and TRBJ2-3): EADIYQTPRYLVIGTGKKITLECSQTMGHDKMYWYQQDPGMELHLIHYSYGVNSTEKGDLSSESTVSRIRTEHFPLTLESARPSHTSQYLCASSGWGEGTDTQYFGPGTRLTVL.

This clone was observed a few times. The genes are TRBV28 and TRBJ1-2; D uncertain. The CDR3 contains 13 residues. The V end lost 2 bases, the J end lost 6 bases, and 10 bases lay between the germline ends. CDR1 is MDHEN and CDR2 is SYDVKM in the germline V gene. This CDR3 reads CASSLSLGDGYTF. Here the CDR3 DNA reads TGTGCCAGCAGTTTAAGCCTAGGCGATGGCTACACCTTC.

This clone was counted a single time. The gene calls are TRBV19 and TRBJ2-5; 10 nucleotides agree with TRBD1. V shed 1 base, J shed 4 bases, and the junction held 3 bases outside the gene matches. Germline CDR1 reads LNHDA; CDR2 reads SQIVND (reference sequence). The CDR3 runs 15 residues. The CDR3: CASSIARQGAETQYF. CDR3 sequence (DNA): TGTGCCAGTAGTATAGCCCGACAGGGGGCAGAGACCCAGTACTTC. Combining the CDR3 with reference TRBV19 and TRBJ2-5 gives the whole variable domain DGGITQSPKYLFRKEGQNVTLSCEQNLNHDAMYWYRQDPGQGLRLIYYSQIVNDFQKGDIAEGYSVSREKKESFPLTVTSAQKNPTAFYLCASSIARQGAETQYFGPGTRLLVL.

V gene TRBV30 combines with J gene TRBJ2-7; possibly TRBD2 for D (6 bases). CDR1 is GTSNPN, CDR2 SVGIG, per germline (reference sequence). This CDR3 has 13 amino acids. Trimming left V 2 bases short and J 3 bases short, with 11 bases between. The DNA for the CDR3 is TGTGCCTGGAGTCGGGGGACGGGCTACGAGCAGTACTTC. It translates to CAWSRGTGYEQYF.

This clone was detected only a few times. The genes are TRBV10-3 and TRBJ1-5, with D possibly matching TRBD1 (6 bases). The CDR3 totals 15 residues. Germline lookup yields CDR1 ENHRY and CDR2 SYGVKD. V lost 3 bases and J 6 bases, leaving 15 bases between the germline ends. The CDR3 DNA sequence: TGTGCCATCAGTGATTCACAGGGCCGGGGTCAGCCCCAGCATTTT. It specifies CAISDSQGRGQPQHF.

Points on this clone: This specimen includes other DNA sequences encoding the same CDR3. The rearrangement links TRBV9 to TRBJ2-2; unclear D gene. V dropped 4 bases and J dropped 2 bases, with 9 bases sitting between them. The V gene's germline CDR1 is SGDLS and CDR2 YYNGEE. This CDR3 has 14 amino acids. CDR3 DNA sequence: TGTGCCAGCAGCCTTCGGTCCAACACCGGGGAGCTGTTTTTT. Amino acid sequence: CASSLRSNTGELFF.

The chain links TRBV5-4 to TRBJ2-7, with 15 nucleotides matching TRBD2. V gave up 4 bases and J gave up 7 bases; unmatched junction bases: 6. The CDR3 runs 15 residues. Germline V gene lookup returns CDR1 SGHNT and CDR2 YYREEE (reference sequence). CDR3 in amino acids: CASSPGLAGGIEQYF. For the CDR3, the DNA is TGTGCCAGCAGCCCGGGACTAGCGGGGGGAATTGAGCAGTACTTC. The full variable domain, with the rest looked up from reference TRBV5-4 and TRBJ2-7, is ETGVTQSPTHLIKTRGQQVTLRCSSQSGHNTVSWYQQALGQGPQFIFQYYREEENGRGNFPPRFSGLQFPNYSSELNVNALELDDSALYLCASSPGLAGGIEQYFGPGTRLTVT.

The rearrangement uses TRBV11-2 and TRBJ1-2; a possible D gene is TRBD1 (5 bases). The CDR3 is 14 amino acids. Trimming took off 4 bases at V and 0 bases at J, with 9 bases between the two ends. CDR1 SGHAT and CDR2 FQNNGV come from the germline V gene. The CDR3 here is CASSSSTANYGYTF. In DNA, the CDR3 is TGTGCCAGCAGCTCATCGACAGCTAACTATGGCTACACCTTC.

The chain combines TRBV5-4 with TRBJ2-1, with 10 positions matching TRBD2. The junction had 5 bases not matched to a gene; V was cut back by 3 bases and J by 5 bases. Germline-derived CDR1 and CDR2 are SGHNT and YYREEE (reference sequence). This CDR3 spans 15 amino acids. CDR3 residues: CASSYGLAAHNEQFF. In DNA form, the CDR3 reads TGTGCCAGCAGCTATGGACTAGCGGCCCACAATGAGCAGTTCTTC.

V gene TRBV19 combines with J gene TRBJ1-1; the D gene is possibly TRBD1 (6 bases). V was shortened by 11 bases and J by 6 bases, with 16 bases between the two germline ends. This CDR3 spans 12 amino acids. Germline-derived CDR1 and CDR2 are LNHDA and SQIVND (reference sequence). For the CDR3, the DNA is TGTGCCGCAACCGCAGGGGCGGCTGAAGCTTTCTTT. Residues: CAATAGAAEAFF.

This chain links TRBV20-1 with TRBJ1-2, with 7 positions matching TRBD1. The germline V gene has CDR1 DFQATT and CDR2 SNEGSKA (reference sequence). The CDR3 is 10 residues long. In DNA form, the CDR3 reads TGCAGGGCCGGGACAGATGGCTACACCTTC. This gives the protein CRAGTDGYTF.

This clone has only a few counts. J is TRBJ1-3 and V is TRBV5-1, with D unclear. The CDR3 runs 15 residues. CDR1 SGHRS and CDR2 YFSETQ come from the germline V gene. Deletions cut 0 bases from V and 1 base from J, with 8 bases between. The CDR3 spells CASSLGYSSGNTIYF. CDR3 bases: TGCGCCAGCAGCTTGGGGTATAGTTCTGGAAACACCATATATTTT.

In its sample, this clone was seen a few times. The rearrangement uses TRBV28 and TRBJ1-2; 9 bases fit TRBD1. V gave up 7 bases and J gave up 5 bases; unmatched junction bases: 8. The CDR3 has 14 amino acids. Germline loops: CDR1 MDHEN, CDR2 SYDVKM. CDR3: CASIQLGTGYGYTF. Written as DNA, the CDR3 is TGTGCCAGCATCCAATTGGGGACAGGGTATGGCTACACCTTC.

This clone has only a few counts. This sequence joins TRBV4-2 and TRBJ1-1; D is perhaps TRBD1 (6 bases). V lost 1 base and J lost 1, with 10 bases in between. Germline CDR1 LGHNA, CDR2 YNFKEQ. CDR3 length equals 15 residues. The CDR3 nucleotides are TGTGCCAGCAGCCAAGCCGGCAGGGGGAACACTGAAGCTTTCTTT. This encodes CASSQAGRGNTEAFF.

This chain uses TRBV7-2 with TRBJ2-2, with 12 positions matching TRBD2. The CDR3 is 16 amino acids. The ends lost 4 bases at V and 7 bases at J; junction bases unmatched: 7. Per the germline V gene, CDR1 is SGHTA and CDR2 is FQGNSA. CDR3 DNA: TGTGCCAGCAGCTCCCGACTAGCGGGAGTTCACGGGGAGCTGTTTTTT. Translation gives CASSSRLAGVHGELFF.

This clone has just a few counts. The chain carries TRBV5-1 and TRBJ2-3; maybe TRBD2 (6 bases). Per germline, CDR1 SGHRS and CDR2 YFSETQ. CDR3 size: 15 residues. Trimming cost V 1 base and J 2 bases, with 11 bases left between them. The CDR3 protein is CASSLPGEHTDTQYF. Written as DNA, the CDR3 is TGCGCCAGCAGCTTGCCGGGGGAGCACACAGATACGCAGTATTTT.

Concerning this clone: In the same sample, other DNA sequences code for this CDR3. This chain uses TRBV27 with TRBJ2-2; D not resolved. Germline V gene sequence: CDR1 MNHEY, CDR2 SMNVEV (reference sequence). The CDR3 has 14 residues. V lost 3 bases and J lost 1, with 6 bases in between. This CDR3 reads CASSFEVNTGELFF. The DNA for the CDR3 is TGTGCCAGCAGTTTCGAGGTGAACACCGGGGAGCTGTTTTTT.

V and J are TRBV15 and TRBJ1-4; D remains unclear. CDR3 length equals 13 residues. V was clipped by 0 bases and J by 5 bases, with 4 bases between them. Germline loops: CDR1 LNHNV, CDR2 YYDKDF (reference sequence). The CDR3 is CATSRDANEKLFF. The CDR3 region has the DNA TGTGCCACCAGCAGAGATGCGAATGAAAAACTGTTTTTT.

The genes are TRBV5-4 and TRBJ2-1, with D possibly being TRBD2 (6 bases). V lost 1 base and J 6 bases, leaving 17 bases between the germline ends. Germline values: CDR1 SGHNT, CDR2 YYREEE (reference sequence). The CDR3 runs 16 residues. The CDR3 bases are TGTGCCAGCAGCTTGAAGGGGCAGGGAGGAGGCAATGAGCAGTTCTTC. Protein sequence: CASSLKGQGGGNEQFF.

The V call is TRBV28, the J call TRBJ2-3; D not certain. The V gene lost 4 bases and the J gene lost 5 bases, with 13 bases spanning the gap. The CDR3 consists of 14 residues. CDR1 MDHEN and CDR2 SYDVKM come from the germline V gene. In nucleotides, the CDR3 is TGTGCCAGCAGTTCTCCTAGGAGTTTAGATACGCAGTATTTT. This encodes CASSSPRSLDTQYF.

In its sample, this clone was seen a few times. This rearrangement joins TRBV4-1 to TRBJ2-1; weak D call: TRBD1 (6 bases). The CDR3 extends over 15 amino acids. CDR1 and CDR2 from the germline V gene are MGHRA and YSYEKL. With 3 bases removed from V and 0 bases from J, the gap between germline ends came to 9 bases. CDR3 nucleotide sequence: TGCGCCAGCAGCCACACAGGGCTCTCCTACAATGAGCAGTTCTTC. Its protein is CASSHTGLSYNEQFF.

This sequence joins TRBV5-1 and TRBJ1-4; D is undetermined. CDR3 length equals 14 residues. CDR1 SGHRS and CDR2 YFSETQ come from the germline V gene. Trimming removed 0 bases at V and 8 bases at J, with 11 bases between. The CDR3 sequence: CASSLAGRQEKLFF. The CDR3 DNA follows: TGCGCCAGCAGCTTGGCCGGGAGGCAGGAAAAACTGTTTTTT.

The table lists this clone with a few counts. V and J are TRBV7-3 and TRBJ2-3; maybe TRBD2 (6 bases). Germline CDR1 and CDR2: SGHTA and FQGTGA. The CDR3 runs to 15 residues. Trimming stripped 1 base from V and 6 bases from J, with 14 bases between. The CDR3, as DNA: TGTGCCAGCAGCTTAATACTAGCCCCGGTTGATACGCAGTATTTT. This sequence encodes CASSLILAPVDTQYF.